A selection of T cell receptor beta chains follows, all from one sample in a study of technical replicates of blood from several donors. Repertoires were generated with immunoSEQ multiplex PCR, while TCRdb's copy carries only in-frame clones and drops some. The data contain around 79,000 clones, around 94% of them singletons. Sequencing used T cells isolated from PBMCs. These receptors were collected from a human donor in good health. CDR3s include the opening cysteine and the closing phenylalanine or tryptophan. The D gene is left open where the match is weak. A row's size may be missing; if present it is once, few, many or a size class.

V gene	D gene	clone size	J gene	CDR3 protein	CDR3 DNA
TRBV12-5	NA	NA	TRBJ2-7	CASGLTGIGEQYF	TGTGCTAGTGGTTTGACAGGGATTGGCGAGCAGTACTTC
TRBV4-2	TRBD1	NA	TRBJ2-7	CASSQHPGQNYEQYF	TGTGCCAGCAGCCAACATCCGGGACAGAACTACGAGCAGTACTTC
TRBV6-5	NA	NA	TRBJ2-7	CASSSPGYEQYF	TGTGCCAGCAGTTCCCCAGGCTACGAGCAGTACTTC
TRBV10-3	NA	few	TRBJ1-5	CAISQLAGNQPQHF	TGTGCCATCAGCCAGCTAGCGGGCAATCAGCCCCAGCATTTT
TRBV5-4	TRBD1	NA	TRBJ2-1	CASSRTTGGNEQFF	TGTGCCAGCAGCCGCACAACAGGGGGCAATGAGCAGTTCTTC
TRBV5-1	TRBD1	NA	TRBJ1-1	CASRLVTGGAGMNTEAFF	TGCGCCAGCAGGTTGGTGACAGGGGGCGCAGGAATGAACACTGAAGCTTTCTTT
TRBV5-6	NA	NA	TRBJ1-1	CASSLAGSEAFF	TGTGCCAGCAGCTTGGCGGGAAGCGAAGCTTTCTTT
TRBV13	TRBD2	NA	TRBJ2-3	CASSVGLGSDTQYF	TGTGCCAGCAGCGTCGGACTAGGGTCAGATACGCAGTATTTT
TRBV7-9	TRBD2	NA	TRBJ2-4	CASSLGTSGMNIQYF	TGTGCCAGCAGCTTAGGGACTAGCGGGATGAACATTCAGTACTTC
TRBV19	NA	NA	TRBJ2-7	CASSIQGNYEQYF	TGTGCCAGTAGTATTCAGGGAAACTACGAGCAGTACTTC
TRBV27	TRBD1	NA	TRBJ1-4	CASSLWDRAELFF	TGTGCCAGCAGTTTATGGGACAGGGCGGAACTGTTTTTT
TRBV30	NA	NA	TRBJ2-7	CAWSNYHQPDYEQYF	TGTGCCTGGAGTAACTATCATCAACCGGACTACGAGCAGTACTTC
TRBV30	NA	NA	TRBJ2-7	CAWSSRYSYEQYF	TGTGCCTGGAGTTCCCGGTACTCCTACGAGCAGTACTTC
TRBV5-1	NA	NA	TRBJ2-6	CASSLEVPVPYSGANVLTF	TGCGCCAGCAGCTTAGAGGTCCCAGTCCCCTACTCTGGGGCCAACGTCCTGACTTTC
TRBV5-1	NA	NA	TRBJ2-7	CASSLVSTRFSYEQYF	TGCGCCAGCAGCTTGGTTTCTACGCGGTTCTCCTACGAGCAGTACTTC
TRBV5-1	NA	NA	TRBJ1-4	CASSLYSGEGEKLFF	TGCGCCAGCAGCTTGTATTCAGGGGAGGGTGAAAAACTGTTTTTT
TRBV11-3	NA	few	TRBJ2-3	CASSLQGPDTQYF	TGTGCCAGCAGCTTACAGGGCCCAGATACGCAGTATTTT
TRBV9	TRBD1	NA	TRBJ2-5	CASSVDRGQRETQYF	TGTGCCAGCAGCGTAGACAGGGGGCAGCGAGAGACCCAGTACTTC
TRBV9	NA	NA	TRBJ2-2	CASSVYASRDTGELFF	TGTGCCAGCAGCGTATATGCCAGCCGGGACACCGGGGAGCTGTTTTTT
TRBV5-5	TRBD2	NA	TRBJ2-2	CASIREGTGELFF	TGTGCCAGCATACGGGAGGGCACCGGGGAGCTGTTTTTT
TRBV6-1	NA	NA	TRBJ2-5	CASSESRETQYF	TGTGCCAGCAGTGAGTCCCGAGAGACCCAGTACTTC
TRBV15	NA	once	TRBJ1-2	CATSRVEAGYGYTF	TGTGCCACCAGCAGAGTGGAAGCCGGGTATGGCTACACCTTC
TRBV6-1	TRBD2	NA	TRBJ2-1	CASSVLTSGNNEQFF	TGTGCCAGCAGTGTACTAACTAGCGGAAACAATGAGCAGTTCTTC
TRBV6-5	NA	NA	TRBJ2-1	CASISRNEQFF	TGTGCCAGCATTTCTCGCAATGAGCAGTTCTTC
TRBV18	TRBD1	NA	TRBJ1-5	CASSLDRVAQPQHF	TGTGCCAGCTCACTAGACAGGGTGGCTCAGCCCCAGCATTTT
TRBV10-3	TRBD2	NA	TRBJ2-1	CASSGLLADEQFF	TGTGCCTCAAGCGGGCTCCTAGCGGATGAGCAGTTCTTC
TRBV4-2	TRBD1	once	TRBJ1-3	CASSLPGQGFSGNTIYF	TGTGCCAGCAGCCTGCCGGGACAGGGATTCTCTGGAAACACCATATATTTT
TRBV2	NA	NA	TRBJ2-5	CASSESPLLGEGWGQETQYF	TGTGCCAGCAGTGAGAGCCCCCTCCTCGGAGAGGGATGGGGACAAGAGACCCAGTACTTC
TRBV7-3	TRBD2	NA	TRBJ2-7	CASSFAGGWEQYF	TGTGCCAGCAGCTTCGCGGGAGGGTGGGAGCAGTACTTC
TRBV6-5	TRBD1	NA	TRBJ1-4	CASKGAAVKLFF	TGTGCCAGCAAGGGGGCCGCTGTAAAACTGTTTTTT
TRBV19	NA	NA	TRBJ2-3	CASSILNSAADTQYF	TGTGCCAGTAGTATTTTGAATTCCGCAGCAGATACGCAGTATTTT
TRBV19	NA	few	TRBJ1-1	CASRLGQSNTEAFF	TGTGCCAGTAGACTGGGCCAGTCAAACACTGAAGCTTTCTTT
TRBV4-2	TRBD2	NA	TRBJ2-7	CASSLETSGRHEQYF	TGTGCCAGCAGCCTAGAGACTAGCGGGAGACACGAGCAGTACTTC
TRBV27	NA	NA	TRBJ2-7	CASSLAGKSYEQYF	TGTGCCAGCAGTTTAGCAGGGAAGTCGTACGAGCAGTACTTC
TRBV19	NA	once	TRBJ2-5	CASSMDFREGETQYF	TGTGCCAGTAGTATGGATTTCCGGGAAGGAGAGACCCAGTACTTC
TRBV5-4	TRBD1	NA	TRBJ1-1	CASSLGQGLYTEAFF	TGTGCCAGCAGCTTAGGACAGGGGTTATACACTGAAGCTTTCTTT